The text below deals with one TCR beta chain. Its matching antigen is unknown. This entry is derived from a study of cytomegalovirus exposure and HLA in healthy donors. Findings and limits, study-wide: First-cohort TCR clusters tended to co-occur in the roughly 120 validation repertoires, a later analysis found.

Method: immunoSEQ multiplex PCR; TCRdb's copy keeps in-frame clones and lacks some. The table includes 150,000 to 200,000 clones, 84% detected once. This TCR derives from a man aged 25-45 years in good health and CMV-seropositive. Sequenced sample: PBMCs.

This CDR3 is CASSTLAAVDTQYF. In nucleotides, the CDR3 is TGTGCCAGCAGCACACTAGCGGCCGTGGATACGCAGTATTTT. The chain joins TRBV7-9 to TRBJ2-3; 8 positions agree with TRBD2. Germline lookup yields CDR1 SEHNR and CDR2 FQNEAQ (reference sequence). Unmatched junction bases numbered 7, after V lost 5 bases and J lost 6 bases. The CDR3 length is 14 residues. The full variable domain, rest sourced from reference TRBV7-9 and TRBJ2-3, is DTGVSQNPRHKITKRGQNVTFRCDPISEHNRLYWYRQTLGQGPEFLTYFQNEAQLEKSRLLSDRFSAERPKGSFSTLEIQRTEQGDSAMYLCASSTLAAVDTQYFGPGTRLTVL.